The entry below gives a single T cell receptor beta chain sequence along with its context. Its antigen target is currently unknown. No much larger clone is present one base from it, and per-base qualities are unavailable. Based on the germline V gene, the CDR1 and CDR2 sequences are MNHEY and SVGAGI. The CDR3 numbers 12 residues from cysteine through valine. Only CDR3 DNA remains: 36 bases, in frame from the first base. Unmatched junction bases come to 2, with V trimmed by 7 bases and J by 4 bases. This sample stems from a study of blood T cell repertoires in COVID-19 (dated by TCRdb to 2020 to 2021). Study-level background: Samples from collaborators originated in the United States, Italy and Spain and spanned both the acute and convalescent phases of COVID-19. The material from the prospective study consisted of cDNA or gDNA derived from T cells, B-cell-depleted T cells, or PBMCs. The dataset comprised deeply sampled blood TCRbeta repertoires from subjects exposed to, actively infected with, or recovered from COVID-19. The repertoires were released in a freely available public database intended as a resource for research on the immune response to SARS-CoV-2. Samples came from the ongoing ImmuneRACE study (first 160 participants) plus 1,254 subjects from 6 global collaborators. Sample metadata almost always included a de-identified subject ID, COVID-19 status, age in years and sex. Where available, HLA class I and class II types were obtained from metadata supplied by the sample provider rather than from assay-based typing. General conclusions and limits of the study: Clinical and demographic metadata were provided uncurated, with the amount varying by source and participant.

Whole blood was collected in K2EDTA tubes by collaborating institutions according to the institutions' own protocols. For TCRbeta analysis, collaborator samples were shipped as frozen whole blood, as isolated PBMCs, or as DNA extracted from either sample type. TCRbeta CDR3 regions were amplified from genomic DNA by means of the immunoSEQ Assay, a bias-controlled multiplex PCR. Under the source paper's analysis protocol: Within the assay, amplification of reference gene primers was used to estimate how many nucleated cells each sample contained. To quantify the absolute abundance of each unique TCRbeta CDR3 rearrangement, sequence reads were collapsed and filtered. For each sample, productive Simpson clonality was calculated by taking the square root of Simpson's diversity index across productive rearrangements. Imported from immuneACCESS, the table was reduced by TCRdb to in-frame sequences with V and J called. These copies leave out some clones; in studies compared against another copy, an unresolved V gene accounts for under half, and the cause of the remainder is not known. D and trimming were read from the DNA, whereas the V and J calls and clone size are those reported in that table. In this sample the table shows about 150,000 clones, roughly 78% of which occur a single time. The ten largest account for roughly 1.7% of the sample.

This chain joins TRBV6-5 to TRBJ2-7; 9 central nucleotides agree with TRBD1. The receptor was isolated from a man of 80 years or more with acute or convalescent COVID-19. The specimen sequenced was peripheral blood. The DNA is TGTGCCAGCAATGGACAGGGGTACGAGCAGTACGTC. Translated, this is CASNGQGYEQYV.